These 26 T cell receptor beta chains came from one sample sequenced in a study of T cell repertoires in cytomegalovirus infection. In TCRdb, the reads were re-called with MiXCR into one record per CDR3 protein. The repertoire consists of 65,000 to 85,000 distinct CDR3 sequences, with around 30% occurring once and the leading ten covering 59%. These TCRs are of unknown antigen specificity. The input for sequencing was CD8+ T cells from cultured PBMCs, taken from culture after CMV antigen stimulation. These receptors were collected from a human donor in good health (CMV status not recorded). Some clones in this sample may be carry-over from other donors' samples.

In regard to this clonotype: It may be a read error: a sequence one base away is much more abundant. The V gene is TRBV7-6, the J gene TRBJ2-4, with TRBD1 as a possible D gene (5 bases). The V and J ends lost 5 bases and 2 bases respectively, with 13 bases between them. In germline, CDR1 is SGHVS, CDR2 FNYEAQ. The CDR3 is 15 residues long. The CDR3 DNA sequence: TGTGCCAGCAGCGTCGGACCAGGGACCAAAAACATTCAGTACTTC. It specifies CASSVGPGTKNIQYF.

The rearrangement links TRBV5-1 to TRBJ1-4, with 8 positions matching TRBD1. Germline loops: CDR1 SGHRS, CDR2 YFSETQ. The V gene end was trimmed by 0 bases and the J gene end by 14 bases; junction bases not matched to a gene: 15. The CDR3 covers 16 residues. The chain's CDR3 is CASSLEAGGTLSMLFF. The CDR3 DNA reads as TGCGCCAGCAGCTTGGAGGCAGGGGGCACCCTCAGTATGCTGTTTTTT.

V gene TRBV29-1 combines with J gene TRBJ2-7; 11 positions match TRBD2. Germline CDR1 reads SQVTM; CDR2 reads ANQGSEA. Trimming removed 2 bases from V and 3 bases from J; junction bases left unmatched: 3. The CDR3 length is 14 residues. The DNA for the CDR3 is TGCAGCGTTGAATCTCTAGCGGGGGGCTACGAGCAGTACTTC. It codes for CSVESLAGGYEQYF.

The V gene is TRBV19, the J gene TRBJ1-1; D perhaps matches TRBD1 (6 bases). Between the trimmed V and J ends, which lost 9 bases and 4 bases, there was a span of 15 bases. The CDR3 runs to 13 residues. Germline CDR1 is LNHDA and CDR2 is SQIVND (reference sequence). The CDR3 sequence: CASLGQSFTEAFF. The CDR3 DNA reads TGTGCCAGCCTTGGACAGAGTTTCACTGAAGCTTTCTTT.

This clonotype was seen a handful of times. This rearrangement joins TRBV7-2 to TRBJ2-2; D is undetermined. The CDR3 length is 13 residues. Germline CDR1 and CDR2: SGHTA and FQGNSA. Trimming cost V 6 bases and J 1 base, with 6 bases left between them. The DNA for the CDR3 is TGTGCCAGCAGTTCAGGGAACACCGGGGAGCTGTTTTTT. Translated, it gives CASSSGNTGELFF. Variable domain in full (rest from reference TRBV7-2 and TRBJ2-2): GAGVSQSPSNKVTEKGKDVELRCDPISGHTALYWYRQSLGQGLEFLIYFQGNSAPDKSGLPSDRFSAERTGGSVSTLTIQRTQQEDSAVYLCASSSGNTGELFFGEGSRLTVL.

This rearrangement joins TRBV2 to TRBJ1-5; 7 bases line up with TRBD1. The CDR3 runs 18 residues. Germline CDR1 reads SNHLY; CDR2 reads FYNNEI. The ends lost 5 bases at V and 6 bases at J; junction bases unmatched: 19. CDR3 nucleotides: TGTGCCAGCAGTCCCAAACTGCCTCCTGACAGGGAAAGTCAGCCCCAGCATTTT. Translated, it gives CASSPKLPPDRESQPQHF.

The V call is TRBV12-3 or TRBV12-4, the J call TRBJ1-4; D is ambiguous. The V end was cut by 2 bases, the J end by 3 bases, with 13 bases between. This CDR3 is built from 16 residues. The DNA for the CDR3 is TGTGCCAGCAGTTTAACGGACCGGCGGGCTAATGAAAAACTGTTTTTT. It yields the protein CASSLTDRRANEKLFF.

CDR3 in amino acids: CAISESDRGLNEKLFF. The CDR3 region has the DNA TGTGCCATCAGTGAGTCCGACCGAGGTTTGAATGAAAAACTGTTTTTT. V and J are TRBV10-3 and TRBJ1-4; no firm D call. Trimming cost V 0 bases and J 5 bases, with 13 bases left between them. CDR1 is ENHRY and CDR2 is SYGVKD in the germline V gene. The CDR3 has 16 amino acids.

This clonotype was seen a handful of times. CDR3 protein: CASSQRAKDNEQFF. The CDR3, as DNA: TGTGCCAGCTCACAGCGGGCAAAAGACAATGAGCAGTTCTTC. The V call is TRBV18, the J call TRBJ2-1, with a tentative D call TRBD2 (6 bases). CDR1 is KGHSH, CDR2 LQKENI, per germline. The CDR3 totals 14 residues. The V end was cut by 4 bases, the J end by 5 bases, with 12 bases between.

This sequence joins TRBV6-6 and TRBJ2-1; either TRBD1 or TRBD2 may supply D (6 bases each). This CDR3 comprises 16 residues. Germline assignment: CDR1 MNHNY and CDR2 SVGAGI (reference sequence). V lost 0 bases and J lost 10, with 19 bases in between. The CDR3 spells CASSYSKGGRAFEQFF. The DNA of the CDR3 is TGTGCCAGCAGTTACTCGAAGGGGGGCCGGGCGTTCGAGCAGTTCTTC.

J is TRBJ2-5 and V is TRBV5-1, with D possibly matching TRBD2 (6 bases). The CDR3 spans 16 residues. V was trimmed by 1 base and J by 4 bases, leaving 17 bases between them. Germline V gene lookup returns CDR1 SGHRS and CDR2 YFSETQ. The CDR3 loop reads CASSLLGTGEAETQYF. CDR3 in DNA: TGCGCCAGCAGCTTGTTAGGGACGGGGGAGGCAGAGACCCAGTACTTC.

At least ten counts were recorded for this clonotype. The gene calls are TRBV19 and TRBJ1-1; tentatively, D is TRBD1 (6 bases). Trimming left V 5 bases short and J 2 bases short, with 12 bases between. The CDR3 consists of 14 residues. Germline assignment: CDR1 LNHDA and CDR2 SQIVND (reference sequence). This CDR3 reads CASSSQGGNTEAFF. The CDR3 DNA reads TGTGCCAGTAGTTCACAGGGTGGAAACACTGAAGCTTTCTTT. Based on the CDR3 plus reference TRBV19 and TRBJ1-1, the full variable domain is DGGITQSPKYLFRKEGQNVTLSCEQNLNHDAMYWYRQDPGQGLRLIYYSQIVNDFQKGDIAEGYSVSREKKESFPLTVTSAQKNPTAFYLCASSSQGGNTEAFFGQGTRLTVV.

V gene TRBV11-2 combines with J gene TRBJ2-2; D unclear. Germline CDR1 SGHAT, CDR2 FQNNGV. Trimming took 5 bases from V and 4 from J, leaving 5 bases between them. CDR3 length: 12 residues. The CDR3 spells CASSKGTGELFF. CDR3 bases: TGTGCCAGCAGCAAAGGCACCGGGGAGCTGTTTTTT.

This clonotype was observed a single time. V usage is TRBV3-1 and J usage is TRBJ2-7; TRBD1 matches 7 bases. Germline V gene sequence: CDR1 LGHDT, CDR2 YNNKEL (reference sequence). The length of the CDR3 is 16 residues. V shed 4 bases, J shed 3 bases, and the junction held 12 bases outside the gene matches. CDR3 region: CASSRHRDSGFYEQYF. The CDR3 nucleotides read TGTGCCAGCAGCCGTCACCGGGACAGCGGATTCTACGAGCAGTACTTC.

This sequence joins TRBV12-3 or TRBV12-4 and TRBJ2-3, with D uncertain. The V gene lost 7 bases and the J gene lost 0 bases, with 11 bases spanning the gap. The CDR3 covers 14 residues. The CDR3, as DNA: TGTGCCAGCACCCTTGGGTTGAGCACAGATACGCAGTATTTT. Protein sequence: CASTLGLSTDTQYF.

This clonotype was recorded many times. The chain combines TRBV15 with TRBJ2-7; D is ambiguous. CDR3 length: 13 residues. Germline V lookup: CDR1 LNHNV, CDR2 YYDKDF (reference sequence). V lost 11 bases, J lost 0 bases, and 14 bases lay in between. The CDR3 protein is CASGSGLSYEQYF. The CDR3 nucleotides read TGTGCCTCCGGGTCCGGCCTCTCCTACGAGCAGTACTTC. Full variable domain (rest looked up from reference TRBV15 and TRBJ2-7): DAMVIQNPRYQVTQFGKPVTLSCSQTLNHNVMYWYQQKSSQAPKLLFHYYDKDFNNEADTPDNFQSRRPNTSFCFLDIRSPGLGDTAMYLCASGSGLSYEQYFGPGTRLTVT.

CDR3 residues: CASSSAGGNYEQYF. The CDR3 DNA reads TGTGCCAGCAGCTCGGCAGGGGGCAACTACGAGCAGTACTTC. The rearrangement uses TRBV11-1 and TRBJ2-7, with 8 nucleotides matching TRBD1. Germline values: CDR1 SGHAT, CDR2 FQDESV (reference sequence). The J segment lost 3 bases and the V segment lost 4 bases, leaving 5 bases of the junction unmatched. The length of the CDR3 is 14 residues.

V usage is TRBV7-6 and J usage is TRBJ2-7; 9 positions agree with TRBD1. This CDR3 region has 15 residues. From germline, CDR1 is SGHVS and CDR2 FNYEAQ. V was clipped by 4 bases and J by 5 bases; unmatched bases: 9. CDR3: CASSSGQGSRHEQYF. Here the CDR3 DNA reads TGTGCCAGCAGCTCAGGACAGGGGTCAAGGCACGAGCAGTACTTC.

This clonotype was observed a handful of times. The chain is built from TRBV28 and TRBJ1-4; 7 positions agree with TRBD1. Germline loops: CDR1 MDHEN, CDR2 SYDVKM. The CDR3 loop spans 15 amino acids. V shed 6 bases and J 8 bases; nucleotides not matched to a gene: 12. The chain's CDR3 is CASSGGDSWGEKLFF. DNA for the CDR3: TGTGCCAGCAGCGGGGGGGACAGTTGGGGAGAAAAACTGTTTTTT. Looking up the rest from reference TRBV28 and TRBJ1-4 gives the full variable domain: DVKVTQSSRYLVKRTGEKVFLECVQDMDHENMFWYRQDPGLGLRLIYFSYDVKMKEKGDIPEGYSVSREKKERFSLILESASTNQTSMYLCASSGGDSWGEKLFFGSGTQLSVL.

The V and J genes are TRBV11-2 and TRBJ2-1, with 12 bases matching TRBD2. The germline V gene encodes CDR1 SGHAT and CDR2 FQNNGV. The CDR3 sequence is 16 residues long. V trimming: 5 bases; J trimming: 0 bases; junction bases outside the gene matches: 2. CDR3 protein: CASSGTSGYSYNEQFF. In DNA, the CDR3 is TGTGCCAGCAGCGGGACTAGCGGGTACTCCTACAATGAGCAGTTCTTC.

This clonotype was seen many times. The chain joins TRBV7-8 to TRBJ2-1, with a possible D match to TRBD1 (6 bases). Germline CDR1 SGHVS, CDR2 FQNEAQ. Trimming removed 1 base at V and 7 bases at J, with 14 bases between. The CDR3 is 15 amino acids. This CDR3 is CASSLEVGRGNEQFF. DNA for the CDR3: TGTGCCAGCAGCTTAGAGGTCGGCAGGGGAAATGAGCAGTTCTTC.

This clonotype was counted many times. The rearrangement links TRBV7-2 to TRBJ1-4, with TRBD1 identical over 7 bases. With 1 base clipped from V and 11 bases from J, the junction kept 7 bases outside the gene matches. The germline CDR1 and CDR2 sequences are SGHTA and FQGNSA. The CDR3 covers 14 residues. CDR3 nucleotide sequence: TGTGCCAGCAGCTTAGGGCAGGGGGGGTCGAAACTGTTTTTT. Protein sequence: CASSLGQGGSKLFF.

The chain carries TRBV15 and TRBJ2-7; possibly TRBD1 for D (6 bases). V lost 3 bases to trimming and J lost 5 bases, with 17 bases between them. CDR1 LNHNV and CDR2 YYDKDF come from the germline V gene (reference sequence). The CDR3 is made up of 15 amino acids. CDR3 in amino acids: CATSRDRPPGDEQYF. CDR3 DNA sequence: TGTGCCACCAGCAGGGACAGACCCCCTGGGGACGAGCAGTACTTC.

This clonotype was recorded many times. The V and J genes are TRBV27 and TRBJ2-7, with a weak D call TRBD2 (7 bases). The CDR3 totals 12 residues. V was cut by 3 bases and J by 6 bases, with 9 bases left in between. Germline-derived CDR1 and CDR2 are MNHEY and SMNVEV (reference sequence). DNA of the CDR3: TGTGCCAGCAGTTTGGGGGGGCTCGAGCAGTACTTC. Translated, it gives CASSLGGLEQYF.

The V call is TRBV12-3 or TRBV12-4, the J call TRBJ2-1, with a weak D call TRBD1 (6 bases). V was clipped by 6 bases and J by 13 bases, with 16 bases between them. The CDR3 is 12 amino acids. The CDR3 reads CASSNQQGIQFF. The CDR3 bases are TGTGCCAGCAGCAACCAACAGGGTATACAGTTCTTC.

In its sample, this clonotype was seen a few times. The gene calls are TRBV7-6 and TRBJ1-6; D perhaps matches TRBD1 (5 bases). CDR1 is SGHVS and CDR2 is FNYEAQ in the germline V gene. The CDR3 runs 15 residues. V lost 3 bases and J lost 3, with 9 bases in between. CDR3 amino acids: CASSFAGLYNSPLHF. The CDR3 DNA is TGTGCCAGCAGCTTCGCGGGGCTCTATAATTCACCCCTCCACTTT. The full variable domain, its missing parts supplied by reference TRBV7-6 and TRBJ1-6, is GAGVSQSPRYKVTKRGQDVALRCDPISGHVSLYWYRQALGQGPEFLTYFNYEAQQDKSGLPNDRFSAERPEGSISTLTIQRTEQRDSAMYRCASSFAGLYNSPLHFGNGTRLTVT.